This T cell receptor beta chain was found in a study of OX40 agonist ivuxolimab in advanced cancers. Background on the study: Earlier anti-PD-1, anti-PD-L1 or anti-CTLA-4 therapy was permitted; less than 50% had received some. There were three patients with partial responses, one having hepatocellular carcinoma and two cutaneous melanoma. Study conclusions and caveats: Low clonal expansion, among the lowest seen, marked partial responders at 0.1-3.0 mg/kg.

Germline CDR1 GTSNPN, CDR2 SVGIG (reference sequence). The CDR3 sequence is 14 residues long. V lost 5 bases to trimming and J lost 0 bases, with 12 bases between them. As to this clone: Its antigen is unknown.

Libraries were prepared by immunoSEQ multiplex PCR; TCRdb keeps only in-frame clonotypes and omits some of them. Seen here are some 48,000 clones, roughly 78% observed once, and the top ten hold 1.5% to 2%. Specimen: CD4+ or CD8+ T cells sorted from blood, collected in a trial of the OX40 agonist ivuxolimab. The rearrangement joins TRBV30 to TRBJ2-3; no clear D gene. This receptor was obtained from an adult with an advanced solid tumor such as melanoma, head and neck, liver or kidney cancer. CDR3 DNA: TGTGCCTGGGCTAATGGGCAAAGCACAGATACGCAGTATTTT. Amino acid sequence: CAWANGQSTDTQYF.